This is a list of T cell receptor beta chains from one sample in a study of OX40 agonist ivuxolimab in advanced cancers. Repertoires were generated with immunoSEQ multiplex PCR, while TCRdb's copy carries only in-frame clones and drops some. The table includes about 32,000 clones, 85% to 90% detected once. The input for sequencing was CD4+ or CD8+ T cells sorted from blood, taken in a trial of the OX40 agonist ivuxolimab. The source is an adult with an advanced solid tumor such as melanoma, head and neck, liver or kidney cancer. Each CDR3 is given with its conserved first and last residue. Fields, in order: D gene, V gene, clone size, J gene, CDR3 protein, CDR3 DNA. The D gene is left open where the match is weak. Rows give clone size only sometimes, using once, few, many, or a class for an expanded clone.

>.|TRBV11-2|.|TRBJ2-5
CASSSPKGVVQTQYF
TGTGCCAGCAGCTCCCCCAAAGGGGTAGTACAGACCCAGTACTTC
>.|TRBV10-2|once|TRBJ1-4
CASSDREAGVEKLFF
TGCGCCAGCAGTGATAGGGAGGCAGGGGTTGAAAAACTGTTTTTT
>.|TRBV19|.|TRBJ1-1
CASRGVSRQKFMNTEAFF
TGTGCCAGTAGGGGAGTCTCGCGACAGAAGTTTATGAACACTGAAGCTTTCTTT
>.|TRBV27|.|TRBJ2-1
CASSYSQGGFYNEQFF
TGTGCCAGCAGTTACAGCCAAGGGGGGTTCTACAATGAGCAGTTCTTC
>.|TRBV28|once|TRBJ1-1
CASRSIREAFF
TGTGCCAGCAGATCGATCAGGGAAGCTTTCTTT
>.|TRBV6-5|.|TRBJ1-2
CASSYGGIYGYTF
TGTGCCAGCAGTTACGGCGGGATTTATGGCTACACCTTC
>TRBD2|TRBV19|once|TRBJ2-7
CASSSWTSGGTYEQYF
TGTGCCAGTAGTTCATGGACTAGCGGGGGAACCTACGAGCAGTACTTC
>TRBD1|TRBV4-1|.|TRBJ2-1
CASARGTGDYNEQFF
TGCGCCAGCGCTAGGGGGACAGGGGACTACAATGAGCAGTTCTTC
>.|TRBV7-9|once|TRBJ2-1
CASSLVGGNEQFF
TGTGCCAGCAGCTTAGTAGGGGGCAATGAGCAGTTCTTC
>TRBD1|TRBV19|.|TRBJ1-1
CATGQGGTEAFF
TGTGCCACGGGACAGGGAGGAACTGAAGCTTTCTTT
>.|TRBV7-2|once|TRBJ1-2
CASSFRDTDAYGYTF
TGTGCCAGCAGCTTCCGGGACACGGACGCCTATGGCTACACCTTC
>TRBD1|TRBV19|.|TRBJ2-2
CASSRPNRGVDTGELFF
TGTGCCAGTAGTAGACCCAACAGGGGTGTCGACACCGGGGAGCTGTTTTTT
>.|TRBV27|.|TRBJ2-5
CASSLTSGPAETQYF
TGTGCCAGCAGTTTAACCTCGGGACCGGCGGAGACCCAGTACTTC
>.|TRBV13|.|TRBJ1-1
CASSLGGHAEAFF
TGTGCCAGCAGCTTGGGGGGGCATGCTGAAGCTTTCTTT
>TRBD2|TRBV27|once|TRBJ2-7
CASSLFGGRAIPYEQYF
TGTGCCAGCAGTTTATTCGGCGGGAGGGCCATCCCCTACGAGCAGTACTTC
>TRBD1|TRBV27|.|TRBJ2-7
CASSPQGQPYEQYF
TGTGCCAGCAGTCCACAGGGACAGCCCTACGAGCAGTACTTC
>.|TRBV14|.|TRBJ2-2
CASSPRPYTGELFF
TGTGCCAGCAGCCCGCGGCCCTACACCGGGGAGCTGTTTTTT
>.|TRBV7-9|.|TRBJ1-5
CASSFEASLISNQPQHF
TGTGCCAGCAGCTTTGAGGCCTCGTTGATTAGCAATCAGCCCCAGCATTTT
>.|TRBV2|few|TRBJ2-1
CANHKGYGGNEQFF
TGTGCCAACCACAAGGGGTACGGAGGGAATGAGCAGTTCTTC
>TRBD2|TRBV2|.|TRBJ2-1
CALSGRSYNEQFF
TGTGCTCTCAGCGGGAGAAGCTACAATGAGCAGTTCTTC
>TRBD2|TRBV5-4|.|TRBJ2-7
CASSRGEGYYEQHF
TGTGCCAGCTCGCGGGGGGAGGGGTACTACGAGCAGCACTTC
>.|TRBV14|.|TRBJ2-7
CASSHLTGTSYEQYF
TGTGCCAGCAGCCACCTGACAGGGACTTCCTACGAGCAGTACTTC
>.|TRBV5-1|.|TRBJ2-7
CASSLGHTSYEQYF
TGCGCCAGCAGCTTGGGACATACCTCCTACGAGCAGTACTTC
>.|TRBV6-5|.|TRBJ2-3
CASGDSQSEYF
TGTGCCAGCGGCGACAGCCAGAGCGAGTATTTT
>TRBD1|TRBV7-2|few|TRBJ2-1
CASSLVHTGGLQFF
TGTGCCAGCAGCTTAGTTCATACAGGGGGTCTGCAGTTCTTC
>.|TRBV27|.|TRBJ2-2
CASSLFGGLGNTGELFF
TGTGCCAGCAGTTTATTCGGAGGCTTGGGGAACACCGGGGAGCTGTTTTTT
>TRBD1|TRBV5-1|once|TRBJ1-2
CASTSDRTYGYTF
TGCGCCAGCACTTCGGACAGGACCTATGGCTACACCTTC
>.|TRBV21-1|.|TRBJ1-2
CASSINYRHGYTF
TGTGCCAGCAGCATCAATTACAGGCATGGCTACACCTTC
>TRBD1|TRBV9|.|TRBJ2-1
CASSVEDRGSYNEQFF
TGTGCCAGCAGCGTAGAGGACAGGGGATCCTACAATGAGCAGTTCTTC
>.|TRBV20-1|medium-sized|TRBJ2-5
CSAREVADQYF
TGCAGTGCTAGAGAGGTAGCGGACCAGTACTTC
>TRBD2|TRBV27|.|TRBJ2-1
CASTGEGPHEQFF
TGTGCCAGCACGGGGGAGGGCCCCCATGAGCAGTTCTTC
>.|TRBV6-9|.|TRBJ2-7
CASSWAVSYEQYF
TGTGCCAGCAGTTGGGCGGTCTCCTACGAGCAGTACTTC
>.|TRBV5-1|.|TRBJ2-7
CASSLNPGGPPYEQYF
TGCGCCAGCAGCTTAAACCCCGGGGGGCCACCCTACGAGCAGTACTTC
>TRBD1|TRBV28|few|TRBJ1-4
CASSLLGEGATEKLFF
TGTGCCAGCAGTTTATTGGGGGAGGGGGCCACTGAAAAACTGTTTTTT
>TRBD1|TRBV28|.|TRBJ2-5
CASSQGQLRGETQYF
TGTGCCAGCAGCCAGGGACAGCTAAGGGGAGAGACCCAGTACTTC
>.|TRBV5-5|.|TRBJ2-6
CASSLMRVGANVLTF
TGTGCCAGCAGCTTAATGCGGGTGGGGGCCAACGTCCTGACTTTC